These 27 T cell receptor beta chains share one sample of origin, sequenced in a study of blood T cells in healthy people across ages. Primed by a sample-barcoded 5' primer and a J-beta primer mix, a second PCR proceeded for about 7 to 11 cycles. TCRdb re-called the 5' RACE reads through MiXCR, storing one row per CDR3 protein. The profile covers approximately 770,000 distinct CDR3 sequences, with 58% appearing a single time and approximately 23% taken by the ten largest. The sample consisted of blood. Receptors originate from a man aged 25 to 40 in good health.

The rearrangement joins TRBV10-1 to TRBJ2-2; D tentatively reads TRBD1 or TRBD2 (6 bases each). Trimming took off 3 bases at V and 1 base at J, with 9 bases between the two ends. The CDR3 is made up of 15 amino acids. Germline V gene sequence: CDR1 WNHNN, CDR2 SYGVQD (reference sequence). CDR3 loop: CASSEGGQNTGELFF. The CDR3 nucleotides read TGCGCCAGCAGTGAAGGGGGGCAGAACACCGGGGAGCTGTTTTTT.

The chain links TRBV20-1 to TRBJ2-3; TRBD2 aligns across 7 bases. V shed 6 bases and J 6 bases; nucleotides not matched to a gene: 15. From germline, CDR1 is DFQATT and CDR2 SNEGSKA (reference sequence). The CDR3 extends over 15 amino acids. CDR3 bases: TGCAGTGCCGTAACTCTAGCGGTGGGCCTCGATACGCAGTATTTT. Protein: CSAVTLAVGLDTQYF.

This clonotype was counted a few times. The V call is TRBV12-3 or TRBV12-4, the J call TRBJ2-1; possibly TRBD2 for D (6 bases). This CDR3 region has 11 residues. V was pared by 4 bases and J by 15 bases, with 13 bases between. CDR3 DNA: TGTGCCAGCAGTTATCGGGACTTTCTGTTCTTC. It codes for CASSYRDFLFF.

This clonotype turned up a few times. V is TRBV14 and J is TRBJ2-1; 9 nucleotides line up with TRBD1. The CDR3 runs to 14 residues. Germline V gene data show CDR1 as SGHDN and CDR2 as FVKESK. V was pared by 6 bases and J by 8 bases, with 8 bases of the junction left unmatched. The chain's CDR3 is CASRRTGVGDEQFF. In DNA, the CDR3 is TGTGCCAGCAGAAGGACAGGGGTAGGCGATGAGCAGTTCTTC.

V is TRBV28 and J is TRBJ2-1; 9 positions match TRBD2. This CDR3 contains 15 residues. The V segment lost 4 bases and the J segment 5 bases; nucleotides outside the gene matches: 6. CDR1 and CDR2 (germline): MDHEN, SYDVKM. CDR3 DNA: TGTGCCAGCAGTTATAGCGGGAGCATTGACAATGAGCAGTTCTTC. It encodes CASSYSGSIDNEQFF.

This chain joins TRBV7-3 and TRBJ2-7; D ambiguous. The CDR3 is made up of 12 amino acids. Per germline, CDR1 SGHTA and CDR2 FQGTGA. V shed 1 base and J shed 6 bases, with 7 bases lying between them. CDR3 nucleotide sequence: TGTGCCAGCAGCTTAAATAACGGCGAGCAGTACTTC. This gives the protein CASSLNNGEQYF.

This chain joins TRBV20-1 and TRBJ2-6; D gene ambiguous. V lost 6 bases, J lost 4 bases, and 13 bases lay in between. Germline assignment: CDR1 DFQATT and CDR2 SNEGSKA (reference sequence). The CDR3 runs to 14 residues. CDR3 sequence (DNA): TGCAGTGCCGAACACGGTGGAGGGGCCAACGTCCTGACTTTC. It yields the protein CSAEHGGGANVLTF.

The chain links TRBV9 to TRBJ2-1; possibly TRBD2 for D (6 bases). The CDR3 spans 16 residues. CDR1 and CDR2 (germline): SGDLS, YYNGEE. V was clipped by 0 bases and J by 0 bases, with 10 bases between them. This chain's CDR3 is CASSVDPGVSYNEQFF. The CDR3 nucleotides are TGTGCCAGCAGCGTAGATCCGGGAGTCTCCTACAATGAGCAGTTCTTC.

V and J are TRBV10-3 and TRBJ2-1, with D maybe TRBD2 (5 bases). Germline CDR1 ENHRY, CDR2 SYGVKD. The CDR3 runs 15 residues. V lost 7 bases and J 4 bases, leaving 17 bases between the germline ends. The CDR3 sequence is CAITPEGKGYNEQFF. The CDR3 DNA reads as TGTGCCATCACACCCGAGGGTAAAGGATACAATGAGCAGTTCTTC.

Details on this clonotype: One end of the junction does not line up with germline, which may come from a read error. The genes are TRBV10-3 and TRBJ2-7, with 7 positions matching TRBD2. In germline, CDR1 is ENHRY, CDR2 SYGVKD. This CDR3 region has 13 residues. CDR3 sequence reads: CVITPGGPYEQYF. In nucleotides, the CDR3 is TGTGTCATCACTCCGGGGGGTCCCTACGAGCAGTACTTC.

The DNA of the CDR3 is TGTGCCAGCAGCCAAGATCTCGGGACACGCTCCTATAATTCACCCCTCCACTTT. It translates to CASSQDLGTRSYNSPLHF. The V call is TRBV4-2, the J call TRBJ1-6; a weak D match, TRBD1 (6 bases). CDR3 length equals 18 residues. Between the trimmed V and J ends, which lost 0 bases and 0 bases, there was a span of 12 bases. Germline lookup yields CDR1 LGHNA and CDR2 YNFKEQ.

The chain links TRBV6-2 or TRBV6-3 to TRBJ2-5; D is undetermined. CDR3 length: 12 residues. The germline V gene has CDR1 MNHEY and CDR2 SVGEGT. V was pared by 3 bases and J by 11 bases, with 13 bases between. The CDR3 loop reads CASSYVRDEQYF. The CDR3 nucleotides are TGTGCCAGCAGTTATGTTCGCGATGAGCAGTACTTC.

The genes are TRBV6-5 and TRBJ2-5; weak D call: TRBD1 (5 bases). Trimming took 2 bases from V and 3 from J, leaving 10 bases between them. Germline-derived CDR1 and CDR2 are MNHEY and SVGAGI. The CDR3 is made up of 14 amino acids. The CDR3 region has the DNA TGTGCCAGCAGTTACCCAGGACAAAAAGAGACCCAGTACTTC. Its protein is CASSYPGQKETQYF.

A remark on this clonotype: One junction end disagrees with the germline gene, perhaps due to a read error. The rearrangement joins TRBV4-2 to TRBJ2-1; a possible D gene is TRBD1 (6 bases). The germline V gene has CDR1 LGHNA and CDR2 YNFKEQ. The CDR3 contains 16 residues. In nucleotides, the CDR3 is TGTGCCGGCAGCCGGCAGGGGCCAGAATTCGTCAATGAGCAGTTCTTC. It yields the protein CAGSRQGPEFVNEQFF.

The chain recombines TRBV6-6 with TRBJ2-7, with 8 bases aligning to TRBD1. This CDR3 has 12 residues. Germline CDR1 and CDR2: MNHNY and SVGAGI (reference sequence). Trimming cost V 9 bases and J 7 bases; bases outside gene matches: 8. CDR3 region: CASLNRGEEQYF. Here the CDR3 DNA reads TGTGCCAGTTTAAACAGGGGGGAGGAGCAGTACTTC.

This clonotype has only a few counts. This chain joins TRBV20-1 and TRBJ2-7, with TRBD2 identical over 7 bases. The V segment lost 0 bases and the J segment 2 bases; nucleotides outside the gene matches: 7. This CDR3 spans 15 amino acids. Per the germline V gene, CDR1 is DFQATT and CDR2 is SNEGSKA (reference sequence). This chain's CDR3 is CSARDPAGVTYEQYF. The CDR3 DNA follows: TGCAGTGCTAGAGACCCGGCGGGGGTAACCTACGAGCAGTACTTC.

The chain recombines TRBV15 with TRBJ2-1; D call uncertain. Trimming shortened V by 0 bases and J by 1 base, and 7 bases separated the two germline ends. CDR3 length: 15 amino acids. CDR1 is LNHNV, CDR2 YYDKDF, per germline (reference sequence). The CDR3 here is CATSRDRKSYNEQFF. The CDR3 DNA reads TGTGCCACCAGCAGAGACCGCAAGTCCTACAATGAGCAGTTCTTC.

This clonotype was seen a handful of times. This may stem from a read error, because a much larger clone lies one nucleotide away. The gene calls are TRBV9 and TRBJ2-5; no firm D call. Trimming cost V 4 bases and J 11 bases, with 15 bases left between them. This CDR3 is 12 amino acids long. CDR1 is SGDLS, CDR2 YYNGEE, per germline. The CDR3 here is CASSPRNNEQYF. CDR3 in DNA: TGTGCCAGCAGCCCCCGAAACAATGAGCAGTACTTC.

V usage is TRBV5-1 and J usage is TRBJ2-5, with 11 bases fitting TRBD2. The J segment lost 11 bases and the V segment lost 4 bases, leaving 28 bases of the junction unmatched. The CDR3 is made up of 20 amino acids. Germline assignment: CDR1 SGHRS and CDR2 YFSETQ. The CDR3 spells CASSHGRLAGSPGDLNEQYF. The CDR3 nucleotides read TGCGCCAGCAGCCACGGGAGACTAGCGGGGTCCCCGGGGGATCTCAATGAGCAGTACTTC.

This clonotype was counted once. The chain recombines TRBV2 with TRBJ2-4; perhaps TRBD1 as D (5 bases). The J call may be faulty, since TRBJ2-7 better matches the DNA end. Germline loops: CDR1 SNHLY, CDR2 FYNNEI. The CDR3 extends over 13 amino acids. The CDR3 DNA reads TGTGCCAGCAGTCTTAGGGGTATGGCCGAGCAGTACTTC. Its protein is CASSLRGMAEQYF.

This clonotype showed up just a few times. The chain has TRBV7-3 and TRBJ2-7; D unresolved. This CDR3 region has 15 residues. Germline CDR1 reads SGHTA; CDR2 reads FQGTGA. Trimming took 3 bases from V and 0 from J, leaving 12 bases between them. The CDR3 DNA sequence: TGTGCCAGCAGCTTTTTTGGCGGAGTCTCCTACGAGCAGTACTTC. The encoded protein is CASSFFGGVSYEQYF.

The CDR3 region has the DNA TGTGCCAGCTCAATTGGGATCGGACTGGGGGACGAGCAGTACTTC. It yields the protein CASSIGIGLGDEQYF. This chain connects TRBV27 to TRBJ2-7; D may be TRBD1 or TRBD2 (5 bases each). This CDR3 has 15 residues. The germline V and J ends were trimmed by 8 bases and 5 bases, with 22 bases remaining between them. The germline V gene has CDR1 MNHEY and CDR2 SMNVEV (reference sequence).

In this sample, this clonotype turned up a few times. V gene TRBV11-2 combines with J gene TRBJ2-5; D could derive from TRBD1 or TRBD2 (6 bases each). Germline V CDR1 and CDR2: SGHAT, FQNNGV. V lost 3 bases, J lost 2 bases, and 16 bases lay in between. The CDR3 length is 16 residues. For the CDR3, the DNA is TGTGCCAGCAGCTTGGCAGGGGCGGGGAGGCAAGAGACCCAGTACTTC. Its translation is CASSLAGAGRQETQYF.

This clonotype is medium-sized within its sample. The chain employs TRBV10-3 and TRBJ1-2; D is perhaps TRBD1 (5 bases). The CDR3 has 12 amino acids. Germline assignment: CDR1 ENHRY and CDR2 SYGVKD. V gave up 10 bases and J gave up 4 bases, with 13 bases separating them. This CDR3 reads CATQGYFYGYTF. CDR3 coding DNA: TGTGCCACCCAGGGATACTTCTATGGCTACACCTTC.

This clonotype has ten or more counts. The genes are TRBV7-2 and TRBJ1-2; D remains ambiguous. Germline CDR1 SGHTA, CDR2 FQGNSA. V was pared by 4 bases and J by 5 bases, with 17 bases between. CDR3 length equals 15 residues. CDR3 sequence: CASSSTSATGYGYTF. The CDR3 DNA follows: TGTGCCAGCAGCTCCACCTCAGCGACCGGTTATGGCTACACCTTC.

This chain connects TRBV7-6 to TRBJ2-7; TRBD2 matches at 13 bases. CDR1 SGHVS and CDR2 FNYEAQ come from the germline V gene. The CDR3 length is 17 residues. V was pared by 4 bases and J by 4 bases, with 10 bases of the junction left unmatched. The chain's CDR3 is CASSSRQLAGGLYEQYF. The CDR3 DNA is TGTGCCAGCAGCTCCAGACAACTAGCGGGGGGGCTTTACGAGCAGTACTTC. Supplemented by reference TRBV7-6 and TRBJ2-7, the full variable domain reads GAGVSQSPRYKVTKRGQDVALRCDPISGHVSLYWYRQALGQGPEFLTYFNYEAQQDKSGLPNDRFSAERPEGSISTLTIQRTEQRDSAMYRCASSSRQLAGGLYEQYFGPGTRLTVT.

The genes are TRBV12-3 or TRBV12-4 and TRBJ1-1; D gene unclear. V was pared by 4 bases and J by 5 bases, with 11 bases between. The CDR3 runs 13 residues. The CDR3 nucleotides read TGTGCCAGCAGTTATAGGGCGGGGACTGAAGCTTTCTTT. It is translated as CASSYRAGTEAFF.